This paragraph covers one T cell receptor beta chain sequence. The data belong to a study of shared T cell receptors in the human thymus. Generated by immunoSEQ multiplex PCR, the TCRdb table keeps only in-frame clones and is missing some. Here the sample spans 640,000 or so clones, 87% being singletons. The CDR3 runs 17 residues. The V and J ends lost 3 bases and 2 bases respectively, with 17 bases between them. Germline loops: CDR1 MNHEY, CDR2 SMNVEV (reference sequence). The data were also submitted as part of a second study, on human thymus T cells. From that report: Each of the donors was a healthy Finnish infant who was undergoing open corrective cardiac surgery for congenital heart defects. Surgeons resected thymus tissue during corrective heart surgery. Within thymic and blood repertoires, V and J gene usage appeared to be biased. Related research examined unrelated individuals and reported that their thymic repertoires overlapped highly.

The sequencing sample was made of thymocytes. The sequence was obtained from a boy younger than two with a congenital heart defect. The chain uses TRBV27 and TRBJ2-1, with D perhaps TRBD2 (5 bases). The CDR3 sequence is CASSFGHGPGTYNEQFF. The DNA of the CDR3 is TGTGCCAGCAGTTTTGGTCACGGGCCGGGGACCTACAATGAGCAGTTCTTC.